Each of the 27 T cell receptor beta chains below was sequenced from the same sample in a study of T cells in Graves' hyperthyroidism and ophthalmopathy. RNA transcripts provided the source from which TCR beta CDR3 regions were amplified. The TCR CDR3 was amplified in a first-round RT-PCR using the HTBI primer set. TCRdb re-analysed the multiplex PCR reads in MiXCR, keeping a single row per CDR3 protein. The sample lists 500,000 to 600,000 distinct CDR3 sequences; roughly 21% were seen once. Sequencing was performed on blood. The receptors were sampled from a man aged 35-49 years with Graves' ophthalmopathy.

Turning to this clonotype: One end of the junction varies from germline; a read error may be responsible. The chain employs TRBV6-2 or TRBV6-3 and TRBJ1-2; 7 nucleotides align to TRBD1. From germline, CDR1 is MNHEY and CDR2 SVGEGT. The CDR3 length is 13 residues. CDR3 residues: CTSSTGTDYGYTF. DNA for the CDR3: TGTACCAGCAGCACCGGGACAGATTATGGCTACACCTTC.

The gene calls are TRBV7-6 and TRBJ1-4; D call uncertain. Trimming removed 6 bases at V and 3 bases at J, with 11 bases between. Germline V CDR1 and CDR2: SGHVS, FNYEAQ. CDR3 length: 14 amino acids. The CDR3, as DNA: TGTGCCAGCAGTGAGGGCGGGTCTAATGAAAAACTGTTTTTT. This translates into CASSEGGSNEKLFF.

CDR3 residues: CASRKTGILLNEKLFF. CDR3 coding DNA: TGTGCCAGCAGAAAGACAGGGATTCTTCTTAATGAAAAACTGTTTTTT. This chain uses TRBV25-1 with TRBJ1-4; TRBD1 aligns across 7 bases. CDR1 and CDR2 from the germline V gene are MGHDK and SYGVNS. J gave up 4 bases and V 6 bases, and 11 bases lay outside the gene matches. This CDR3 spans 16 amino acids.

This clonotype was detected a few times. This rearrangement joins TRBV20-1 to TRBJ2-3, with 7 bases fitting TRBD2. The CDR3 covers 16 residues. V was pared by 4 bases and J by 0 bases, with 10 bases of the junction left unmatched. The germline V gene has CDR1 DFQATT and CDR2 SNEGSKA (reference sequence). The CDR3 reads CSAKLPGLTSTDTQYF. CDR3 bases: TGCAGTGCTAAACTCCCGGGACTAACTAGCACAGATACGCAGTATTTT.

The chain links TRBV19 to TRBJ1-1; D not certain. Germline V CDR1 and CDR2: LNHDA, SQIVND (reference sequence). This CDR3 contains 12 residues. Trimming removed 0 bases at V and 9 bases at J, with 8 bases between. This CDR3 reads CASSIEEYKAFF. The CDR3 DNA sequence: TGTGCCAGTAGTATAGAGGAATATAAAGCTTTCTTT.

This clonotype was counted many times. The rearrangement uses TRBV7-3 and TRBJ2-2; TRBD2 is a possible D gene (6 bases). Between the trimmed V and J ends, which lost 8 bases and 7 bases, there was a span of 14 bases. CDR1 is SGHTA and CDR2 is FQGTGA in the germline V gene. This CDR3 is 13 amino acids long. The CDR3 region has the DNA TGTGCCAGCCCCCAAAGGGGAGGCGGGGAGCTGTTTTTT. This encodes CASPQRGGGELFF.

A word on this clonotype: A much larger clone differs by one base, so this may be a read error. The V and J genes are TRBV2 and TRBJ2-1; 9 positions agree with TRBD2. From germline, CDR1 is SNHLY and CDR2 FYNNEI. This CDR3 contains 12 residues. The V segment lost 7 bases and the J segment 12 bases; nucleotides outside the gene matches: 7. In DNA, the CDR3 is TGTGCCAGCACTCGACTAGCGGCGGGGCAGTTCTTC. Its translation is CASTRLAAGQFF.

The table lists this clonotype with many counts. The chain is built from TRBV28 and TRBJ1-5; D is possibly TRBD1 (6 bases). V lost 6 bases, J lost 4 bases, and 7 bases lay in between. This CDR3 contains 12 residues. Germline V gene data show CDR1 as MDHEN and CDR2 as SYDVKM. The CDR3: CASRDSNQPQHF. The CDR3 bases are TGTGCCAGCAGGGACAGTAATCAGCCCCAGCATTTT.

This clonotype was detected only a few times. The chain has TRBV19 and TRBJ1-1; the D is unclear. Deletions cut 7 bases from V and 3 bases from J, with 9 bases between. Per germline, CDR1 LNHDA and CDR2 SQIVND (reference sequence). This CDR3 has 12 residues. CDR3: CASTSGYTEAFF. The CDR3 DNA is TGTGCCAGTACCTCGGGGTACACTGAAGCTTTCTTT.

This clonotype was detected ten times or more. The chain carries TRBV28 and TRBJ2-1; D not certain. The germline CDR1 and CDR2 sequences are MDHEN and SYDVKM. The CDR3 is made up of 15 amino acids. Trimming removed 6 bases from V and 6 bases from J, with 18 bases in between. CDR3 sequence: CASSYPGQPTNEQFF. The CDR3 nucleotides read TGTGCCAGCAGCTATCCGGGTCAACCCACCAATGAGCAGTTCTTC.

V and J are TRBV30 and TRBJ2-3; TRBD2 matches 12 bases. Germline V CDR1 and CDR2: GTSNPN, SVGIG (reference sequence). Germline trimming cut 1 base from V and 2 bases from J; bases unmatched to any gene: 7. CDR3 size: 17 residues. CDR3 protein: CAWSGASGGAYTDTQYF. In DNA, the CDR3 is TGTGCCTGGAGTGGAGCTAGCGGGGGGGCATACACAGATACGCAGTATTTT.

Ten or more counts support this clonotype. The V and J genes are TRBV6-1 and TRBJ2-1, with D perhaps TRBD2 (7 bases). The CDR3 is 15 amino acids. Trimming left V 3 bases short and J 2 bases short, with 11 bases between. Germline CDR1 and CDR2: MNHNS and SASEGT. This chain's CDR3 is CASSEGGAPYNEQFF. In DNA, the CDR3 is TGTGCCAGCAGTGAGGGGGGGGCGCCCTACAATGAGCAGTTCTTC.

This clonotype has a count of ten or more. This CDR3 reads CASIGGERFYNEQFF. The CDR3 nucleotides read TGTGCCAGCATTGGGGGGGAGAGATTCTACAATGAGCAGTTCTTC. This chain uses TRBV27 with TRBJ2-1; 7 bases fit TRBD2. With V trimmed by 7 bases and J by 3 bases, 9 bases remained unmatched. Germline V gene lookup returns CDR1 MNHEY and CDR2 SMNVEV (reference sequence). The CDR3 has 15 residues.

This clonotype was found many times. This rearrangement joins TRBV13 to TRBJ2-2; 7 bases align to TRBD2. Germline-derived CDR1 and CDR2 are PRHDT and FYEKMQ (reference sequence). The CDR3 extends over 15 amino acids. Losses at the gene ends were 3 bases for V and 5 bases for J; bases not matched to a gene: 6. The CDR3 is CASSFRGVGTGELFF. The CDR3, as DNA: TGTGCCAGCAGCTTCCGGGGGGTTGGGACCGGGGAGCTGTTTTTT.

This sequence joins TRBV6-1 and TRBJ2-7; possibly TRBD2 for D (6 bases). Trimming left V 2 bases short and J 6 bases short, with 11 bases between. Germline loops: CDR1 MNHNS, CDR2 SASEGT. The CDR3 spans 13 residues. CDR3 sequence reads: CASSERMEGEQYF. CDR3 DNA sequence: TGTGCCAGCAGTGAAAGGATGGAGGGCGAGCAGTACTTC.

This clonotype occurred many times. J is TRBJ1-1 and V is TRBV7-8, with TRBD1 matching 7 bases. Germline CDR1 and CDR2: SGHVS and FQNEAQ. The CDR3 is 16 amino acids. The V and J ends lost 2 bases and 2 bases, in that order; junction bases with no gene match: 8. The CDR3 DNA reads TGTGCCAGCAGCTTATTGTTGGGAGGGGGCAACACTGAAGCTTTCTTT. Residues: CASSLLLGGGNTEAFF.

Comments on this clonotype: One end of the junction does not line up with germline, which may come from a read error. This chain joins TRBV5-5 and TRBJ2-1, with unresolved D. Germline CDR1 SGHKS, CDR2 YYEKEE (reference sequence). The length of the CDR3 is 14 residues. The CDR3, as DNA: TGTGCCAGCAGTTTTGAACGACGGTACACTGAGCAGTTCTTC. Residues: CASSFERRYTEQFF.

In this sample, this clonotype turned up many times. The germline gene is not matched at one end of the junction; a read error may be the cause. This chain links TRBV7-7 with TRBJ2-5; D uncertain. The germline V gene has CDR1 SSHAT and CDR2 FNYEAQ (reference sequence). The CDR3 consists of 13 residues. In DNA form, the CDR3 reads TGTGCTAGCAGCTTGCAGCTCCAAGAGACCCAGTACTTC. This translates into CASSLQLQETQYF.

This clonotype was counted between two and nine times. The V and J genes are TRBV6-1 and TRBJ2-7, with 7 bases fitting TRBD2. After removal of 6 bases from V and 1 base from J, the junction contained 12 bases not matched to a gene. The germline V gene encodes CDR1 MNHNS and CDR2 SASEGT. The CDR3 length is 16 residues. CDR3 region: CASRARRGWNSYEQYF. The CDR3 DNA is TGTGCCAGCAGGGCTAGGCGGGGGTGGAATTCCTACGAGCAGTACTTC.

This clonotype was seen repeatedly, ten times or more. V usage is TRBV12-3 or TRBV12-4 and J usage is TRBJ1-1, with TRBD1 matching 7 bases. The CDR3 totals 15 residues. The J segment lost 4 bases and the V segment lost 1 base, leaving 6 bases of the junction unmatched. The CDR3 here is CASSLGQGGSTEAFF. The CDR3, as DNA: TGTGCCAGCAGTTTAGGGCAGGGGGGATCCACTGAAGCTTTCTTT.

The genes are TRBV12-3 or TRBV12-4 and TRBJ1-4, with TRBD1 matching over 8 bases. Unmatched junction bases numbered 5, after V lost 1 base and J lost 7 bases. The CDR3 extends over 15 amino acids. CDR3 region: CASSLVAGGTEKLFF. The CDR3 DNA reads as TGTGCCAGCAGTTTAGTGGCAGGGGGCACTGAAAAACTGTTTTTT.

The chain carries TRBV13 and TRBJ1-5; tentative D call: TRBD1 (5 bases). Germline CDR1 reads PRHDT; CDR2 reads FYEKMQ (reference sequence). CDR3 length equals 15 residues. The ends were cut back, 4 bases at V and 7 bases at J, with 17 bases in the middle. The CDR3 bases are TGTGCCAGCAGCTATGGGGGGGTCAATACCCAGCCCCAGCATTTT. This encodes CASSYGGVNTQPQHF.

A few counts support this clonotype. CDR3 bases: TGTGCCACCAGTGATGACGCAGGGTGGCAGCCCCAGCATTTT. This gives the protein CATSDDAGWQPQHF. The chain combines TRBV24-1 with TRBJ1-5, with D tentatively TRBD1 (5 bases). CDR1 is KGHDR, CDR2 SFDVKD, per germline. The CDR3 sequence is 14 residues long. Between the trimmed V and J ends, which lost 3 bases and 7 bases, there was a span of 12 bases.

CDR3 sequence reads: CASSFRVQGYGYTF. Written as DNA, the CDR3 is TGTGCCAGCAGTTTCAGGGTGCAGGGCTATGGCTACACCTTC. The chain uses TRBV27 and TRBJ1-2, with a tentative D call TRBD1 (5 bases). This CDR3 spans 14 amino acids. The ends were cut back, 3 bases at V and 4 bases at J, with 12 bases in the middle. Germline values: CDR1 MNHEY, CDR2 SMNVEV (reference sequence).

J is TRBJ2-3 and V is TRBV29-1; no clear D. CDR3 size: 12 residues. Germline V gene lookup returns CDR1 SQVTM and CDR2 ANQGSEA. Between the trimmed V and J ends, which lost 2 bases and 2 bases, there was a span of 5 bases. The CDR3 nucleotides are TGCAGCGTTGAACGACTCACAGATACGCAGTATTTT. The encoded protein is CSVERLTDTQYF.

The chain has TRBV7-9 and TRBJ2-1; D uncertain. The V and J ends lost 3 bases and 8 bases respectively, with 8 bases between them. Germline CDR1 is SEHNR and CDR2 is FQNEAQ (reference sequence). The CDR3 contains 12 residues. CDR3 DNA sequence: TGTGCCAGCAGCTTTTTGAGTTATGAGCAGTTCTTC. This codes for CASSFLSYEQFF.

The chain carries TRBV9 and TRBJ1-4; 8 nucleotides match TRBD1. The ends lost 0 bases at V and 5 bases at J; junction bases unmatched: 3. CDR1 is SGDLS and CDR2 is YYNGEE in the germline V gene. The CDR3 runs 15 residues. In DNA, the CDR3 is TGTGCCAGCAGCGTAGGGACAGGGAACAATGAAAAACTGTTTTTT. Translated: CASSVGTGNNEKLFF. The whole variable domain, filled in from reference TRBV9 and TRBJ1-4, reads DSGVTQTPKHLITATGQRVTLRCSPRSGDLSVYWYQQSLDQGLQFLIQYYNGEERAKGNILERFSAQQFPDLHSELNLSSLELGDSALYFCASSVGTGNNEKLFFGSGTQLSVL.